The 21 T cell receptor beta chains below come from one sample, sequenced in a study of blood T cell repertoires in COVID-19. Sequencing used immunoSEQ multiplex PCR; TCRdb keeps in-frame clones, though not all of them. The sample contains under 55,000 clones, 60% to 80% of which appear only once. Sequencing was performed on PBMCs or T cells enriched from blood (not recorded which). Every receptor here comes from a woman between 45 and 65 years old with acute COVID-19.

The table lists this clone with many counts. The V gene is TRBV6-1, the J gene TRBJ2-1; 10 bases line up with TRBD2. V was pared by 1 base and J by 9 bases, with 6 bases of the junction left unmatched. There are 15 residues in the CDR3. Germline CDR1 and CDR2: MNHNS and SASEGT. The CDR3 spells CASSEGSGGASEQFF. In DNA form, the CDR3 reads TGTGCCAGCAGTGAAGGGAGCGGGGGGGCGTCTGAGCAGTTCTTC.

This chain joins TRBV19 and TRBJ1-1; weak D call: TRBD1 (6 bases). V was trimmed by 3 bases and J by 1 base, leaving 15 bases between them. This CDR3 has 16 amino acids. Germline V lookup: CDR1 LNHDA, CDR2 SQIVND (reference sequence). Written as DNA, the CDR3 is TGTGCCAGTAGTATTGGGTGGGGGACACGGAACACTGAAGCTTTCTTT. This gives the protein CASSIGWGTRNTEAFF.

In nucleotides, the CDR3 is TGTGCCAGCAGCTTAGGTCTGACACCCAGCAACACTGAAGCTTTCTTT. Translating it yields CASSLGLTPSNTEAFF. The chain is built from TRBV7-9 and TRBJ1-1; D gene ambiguous. V gave up 1 base and J gave up 2 bases, with 14 bases separating them. Germline-derived CDR1 and CDR2 are SEHNR and FQNEAQ (reference sequence). The CDR3 extends over 16 amino acids.

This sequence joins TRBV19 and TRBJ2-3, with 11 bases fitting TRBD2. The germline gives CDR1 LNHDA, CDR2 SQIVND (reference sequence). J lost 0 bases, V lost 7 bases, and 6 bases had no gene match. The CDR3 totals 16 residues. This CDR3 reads CASKEGTSGSTDTQYF. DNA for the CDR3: TGTGCCAGTAAGGAAGGGACTAGCGGAAGCACAGATACGCAGTATTTT.

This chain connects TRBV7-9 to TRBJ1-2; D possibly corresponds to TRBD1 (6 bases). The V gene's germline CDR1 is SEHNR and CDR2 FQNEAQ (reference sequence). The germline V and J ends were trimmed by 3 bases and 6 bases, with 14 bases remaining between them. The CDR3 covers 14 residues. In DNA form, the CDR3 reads TGTGCCAGCAGCTTTTCAGGGGCCGTGGATGGCTACACCTTC. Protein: CASSFSGAVDGYTF.

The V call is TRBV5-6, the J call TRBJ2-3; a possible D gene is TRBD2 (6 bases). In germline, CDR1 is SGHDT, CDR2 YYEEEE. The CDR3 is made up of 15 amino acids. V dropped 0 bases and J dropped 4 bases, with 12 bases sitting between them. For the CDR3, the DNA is TGTGCCAGCAGCTTGGGAAGCGGGTCTGCAGATACGCAGTATTTT. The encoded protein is CASSLGSGSADTQYF.

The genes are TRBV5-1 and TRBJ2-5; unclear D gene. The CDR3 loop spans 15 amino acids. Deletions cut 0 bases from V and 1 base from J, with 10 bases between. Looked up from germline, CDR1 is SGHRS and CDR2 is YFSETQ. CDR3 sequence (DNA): TGCGCCAGCAGCTTGGCCGAGGCTAGCCAAGAGACCCAGTACTTC. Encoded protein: CASSLAEASQETQYF.

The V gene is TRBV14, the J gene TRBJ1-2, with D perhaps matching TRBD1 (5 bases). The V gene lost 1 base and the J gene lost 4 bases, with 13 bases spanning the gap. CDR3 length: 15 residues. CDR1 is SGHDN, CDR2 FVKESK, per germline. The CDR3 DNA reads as TGTGCCAGCAGCCAAGGTTTAAGGGGCGGCTATGGCTACACCTTC. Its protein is CASSQGLRGGYGYTF.

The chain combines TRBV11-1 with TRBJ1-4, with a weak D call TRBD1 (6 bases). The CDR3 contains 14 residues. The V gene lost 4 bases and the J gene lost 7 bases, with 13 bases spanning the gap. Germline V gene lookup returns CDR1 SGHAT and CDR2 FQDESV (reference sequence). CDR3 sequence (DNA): TGTGCCAGCAGCTGGGATAGGACAGCTGAAAAACTGTTTTTT. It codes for CASSWDRTAEKLFF.

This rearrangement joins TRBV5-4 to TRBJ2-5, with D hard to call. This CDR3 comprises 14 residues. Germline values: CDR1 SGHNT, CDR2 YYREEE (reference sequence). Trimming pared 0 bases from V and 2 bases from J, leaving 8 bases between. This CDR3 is CASSLAQVQETQYF. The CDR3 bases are TGTGCCAGCAGCTTGGCCCAGGTGCAAGAGACCCAGTACTTC.

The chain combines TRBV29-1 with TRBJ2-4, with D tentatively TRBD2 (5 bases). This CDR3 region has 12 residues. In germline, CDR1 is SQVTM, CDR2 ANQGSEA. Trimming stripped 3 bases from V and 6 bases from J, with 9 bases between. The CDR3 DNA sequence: TGCAGCGTTGAGGCGGCGGGAAACATTCAGTACTTC. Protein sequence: CSVEAAGNIQYF.

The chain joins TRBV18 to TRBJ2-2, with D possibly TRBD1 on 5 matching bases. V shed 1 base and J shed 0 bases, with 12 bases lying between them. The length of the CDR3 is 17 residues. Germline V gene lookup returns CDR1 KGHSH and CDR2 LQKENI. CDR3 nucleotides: TGTGCCAGCTCACCACTAGGGGTCCGAGCGAACACCGGGGAGCTGTTTTTT. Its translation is CASSPLGVRANTGELFF.

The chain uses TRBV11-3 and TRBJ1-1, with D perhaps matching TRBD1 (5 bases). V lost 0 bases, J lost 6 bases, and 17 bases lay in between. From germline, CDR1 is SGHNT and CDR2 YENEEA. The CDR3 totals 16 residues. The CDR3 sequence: CASSLDRLGGIPEAFF. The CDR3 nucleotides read TGTGCCAGCAGCTTAGATAGGTTGGGGGGTATCCCTGAAGCTTTCTTT.

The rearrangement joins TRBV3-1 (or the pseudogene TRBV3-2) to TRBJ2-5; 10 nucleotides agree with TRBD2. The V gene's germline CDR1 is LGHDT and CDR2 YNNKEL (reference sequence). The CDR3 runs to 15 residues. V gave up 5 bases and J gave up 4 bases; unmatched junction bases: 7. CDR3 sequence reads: CASSWRSGGRETQYF. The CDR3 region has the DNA TGTGCCAGCAGCTGGCGTAGCGGGGGGCGAGAGACCCAGTACTTC.

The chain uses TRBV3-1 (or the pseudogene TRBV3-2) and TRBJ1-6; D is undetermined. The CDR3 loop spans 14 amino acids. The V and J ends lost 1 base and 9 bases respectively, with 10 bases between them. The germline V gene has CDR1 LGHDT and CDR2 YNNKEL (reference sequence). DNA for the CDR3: TGTGCCAGCAGCCAAGGGGTGGGCGCTTCACCCCTCCACTTT. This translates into CASSQGVGASPLHF.

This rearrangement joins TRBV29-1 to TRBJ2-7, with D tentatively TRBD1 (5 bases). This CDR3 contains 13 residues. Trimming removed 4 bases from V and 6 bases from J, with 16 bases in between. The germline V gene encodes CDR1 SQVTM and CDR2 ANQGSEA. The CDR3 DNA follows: TGCAGCGTTGGAGAACCGCAGGGTATCGAGCAGTACTTC. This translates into CSVGEPQGIEQYF.

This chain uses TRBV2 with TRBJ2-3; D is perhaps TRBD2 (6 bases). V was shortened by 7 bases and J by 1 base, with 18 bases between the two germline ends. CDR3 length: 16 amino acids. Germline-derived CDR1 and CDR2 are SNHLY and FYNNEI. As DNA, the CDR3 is TGTGCCAGCACTACTATAGTAGGCGGGGGCACAGATACGCAGTATTTT. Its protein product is CASTTIVGGGTDTQYF.

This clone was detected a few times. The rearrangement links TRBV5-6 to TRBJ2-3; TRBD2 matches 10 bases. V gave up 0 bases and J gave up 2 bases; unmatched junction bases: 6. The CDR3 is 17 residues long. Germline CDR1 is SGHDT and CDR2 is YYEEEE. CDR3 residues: CASSLELAGPNTDTQYF. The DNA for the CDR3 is TGTGCCAGCAGCTTGGAACTAGCGGGGCCTAACACAGATACGCAGTATTTT.

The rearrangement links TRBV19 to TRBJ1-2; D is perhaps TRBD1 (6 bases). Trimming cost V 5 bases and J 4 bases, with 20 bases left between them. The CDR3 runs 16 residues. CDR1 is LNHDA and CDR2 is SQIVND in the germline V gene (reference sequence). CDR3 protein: CASSVDYRENSYGYTF. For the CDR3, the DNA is TGTGCCAGTAGTGTTGATTACAGGGAGAATAGCTATGGCTACACCTTC.

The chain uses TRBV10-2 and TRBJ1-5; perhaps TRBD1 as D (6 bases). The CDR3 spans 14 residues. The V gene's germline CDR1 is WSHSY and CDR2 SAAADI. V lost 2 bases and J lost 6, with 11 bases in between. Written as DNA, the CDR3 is TGCGCCAGCAGTGAGGGGGGGGGCGGTCAGCCCCAGCATTTT. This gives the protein CASSEGGGGQPQHF.

The CDR3 protein is CASSTDRDSGEKLFF. CDR3 DNA: TGCGCCAGCAGCACCGACCGGGACAGCGGCGAAAAACTGTTTTTT. This chain links TRBV5-1 with TRBJ1-4, with 7 positions matching TRBD1. With 4 bases clipped from V and 8 bases from J, the junction kept 11 bases outside the gene matches. Germline V gives CDR1 SGHRS, CDR2 YFSETQ. The CDR3 loop spans 15 amino acids.